The clone carrying this TCR beta chain occurred a few times. The entry originates in a study of blood T cell repertoires in COVID-19. Study-level background: T cells, B-cell-depleted T cells, or PBMCs provided the cDNA or gDNA that served as material.

The CDR3 runs to 15 residues. Per the germline V gene, CDR1 is LNHDA and CDR2 is SQIVND (reference sequence). Trimming removed 7 bases from V and 0 bases from J, with 13 bases in between. Sequenced by immunoSEQ multiplex PCR; TCRdb stores in-frame clones only, minus some. The repertoire holds some 170,000 clones, with over 80% as singletons. Sequenced: peripheral blood. V usage is TRBV19 and J usage is TRBJ1-5; tentatively, D is TRBD1 (5 bases). This clonotype was sampled from a woman aged 55-69 years who had recovered from COVID-19. The CDR3 here is CASTTQGNSNQPQHF. The CDR3 nucleotides read TGTGCCAGTACAACCCAGGGCAATAGCAATCAGCCCCAGCATTTT. The entire variable domain, with the rest obtained from reference TRBV19 and TRBJ1-5, is as follows: DGGITQSPKYLFRKEGQNVTLSCEQNLNHDAMYWYRQDPGQGLRLIYYSQIVNDFQKGDIAEGYSVSREKKESFPLTVTSAQKNPTAFYLCASTTQGNSNQPQHFGDGTRLSIL.